This T cell receptor beta chain stems from a study of radiotherapy plus CTLA-4 blockade in lung cancer. Study overall: Of the patients, about 19% showed objective responses and around 34% attained disease control. Overall study results and limits: Increased serum interferon-beta after radiation also reportedly predicted response strongly.

A note on this clone: Antigen: not known.

This CDR3 has 16 amino acids. V gave up 2 bases and J gave up 4 bases; unmatched junction bases: 4. CDR1 is SGDLS and CDR2 is YYNGEE in the germline V gene. Method: immunoSEQ multiplex PCR; TCRdb's copy keeps in-frame clones and lacks some. The sample holds 86,000 or so clones, 78% seen once. This specimen consisted of peripheral blood, obtained from a patient treated with radiotherapy plus ipilimumab. This clonotype was obtained from a human donor with non-small cell lung cancer who had a partial response to radiotherapy plus ipilimumab. Some clones in this sample may be carry-over from other donors' samples. V and J are TRBV9 and TRBJ2-1; 12 positions agree with TRBD2. The CDR3 nucleotides read TGTGCCAGCAGCGTTCTAGCGGGAGGGCCATACAATGAGCAGTTCTTC. The encoded protein is CASSVLAGGPYNEQFF.